The rows below give T cell receptor beta chains drawn from one sample of a study of T cells in Graves' hyperthyroidism and ophthalmopathy. Each CDR3 protein is one row after TCRdb ran MiXCR on the multiplex PCR reads. The table has around 290,000 distinct CDR3 sequences, about 14% seen once. Source material: blood. These TCRs come from a woman aged 25 to 39 with Graves' hyperthyroidism that later progressed to Graves' ophthalmopathy. Each CDR3 is given with its conserved first and last residue. Each record gives: clone size, D gene, J gene, V gene, CDR3 DNA, CDR3 protein. The D gene is left open where the match is weak. The size of a clone is reported for some rows only, either as once, few or many, or as a class for expanded clones.

many	.	TRBJ2-1	TRBV27	TGTGCCAGCAGTTTAAGGGCAGGGGCTTACAATGAGCAGTTCTTC	CASSLRAGAYNEQFF
many	.	TRBJ1-6	TRBV6-1	TGTGCCAGCAGCAGTGAGGGCGGACCCCTCCACTTT	CASSSEGGPLHF
many	.	TRBJ2-7	TRBV9	TGTGCCAGCAGCGTAGGGGCTAACTACGAGCAGTACTTC	CASSVGANYEQYF
many	TRBD1	TRBJ2-7	TRBV6-1	TGTGCCAGCAGCAAGCGACAGGGGGGTTACGAGCAGTACTTC	CASSKRQGGYEQYF
many	TRBD1	TRBJ2-7	TRBV5-6	TGTGCCAGCAGCCCAGGGACAGTCTACGAGCAGTACTTC	CASSPGTVYEQYF
many	.	TRBJ2-1	TRBV4-3	TGCGCCAGCAGCCAAGATGGCGGCGGTACGGACGCGGAGCAGTTCTTC	CASSQDGGGTDAEQFF
many	TRBD1	TRBJ2-7	TRBV29-1	TGCAGCGTTGAAGATCGGGACAGGGCCTACGAGCAGTACTTC	CSVEDRDRAYEQYF
many	.	TRBJ1-3	TRBV20-1	TGCAGTGCTAGAGATCAGGCAGGCGCTGGAAACACCATATATTTT	CSARDQAGAGNTIYF
many	.	TRBJ2-4	TRBV28	TGTGCCAGCAGTTTCACATTAGCCAAAAACATTCAGTACTTC	CASSFTLAKNIQYF
many	.	TRBJ2-7	TRBV7-9	TGTGCCAGCAGCTTAGTTGGGGACTCGTCCTACGAGCAGTACTTC	CASSLVGDSSYEQYF
many	.	TRBJ2-7	TRBV18	TGTGCCAGCTCACCATCACAGTGGGGCTACGAGCAGTACTTC	CASSPSQWGYEQYF
.	.	TRBJ2-5	TRBV14	TGTGCCAGCAGCCCTTCGACAGGTTGGACCCAGTACTTC	CASSPSTGWTQYF
many	TRBD1	TRBJ1-4	TRBV7-8	TGTGCCAGCAGCTCCCGGACCCAGGACAGGATAAATGAAAAACTGTTTTTT	CASSSRTQDRINEKLFF
few	TRBD1	TRBJ2-7	TRBV4-2	TGTGCCAGCAGCCAAGCAGGACAGGGGGCCTACGAGCAGTACTTC	CASSQAGQGAYEQYF
few	.	TRBJ1-4	TRBV6-1	TGTGCCAGCACTAAGATTGCAACTAATGAAAAACTGTTTTTT	CASTKIATNEKLFF
few	.	TRBJ2-2	TRBV29-1	TGCAGCGCCCGGAGGGGAACCAACACCGGGGAGCTGTTTTTT	CSARRGTNTGELFF
many	TRBD1	TRBJ1-2	TRBV6-6	TGTGCCAGCAGTTACGGACCGGGACAGGGCGACTATGGCTACACCTTC	CASSYGPGQGDYGYTF
many	.	TRBJ2-3	TRBV7-2	TGTGCCAGCAGCTTAGGAGCGAGTACGCAGTATTTT	CASSLGASTQYF
many	.	TRBJ1-1	TRBV30	TGTGCCTGTGGTCCGACAGAACTCAGTGAAGCTTTCTTT	CACGPTELSEAFF
.	.	TRBJ2-1	TRBV4-2	TGTGCCAGCAGCCAAGATATTGCTAGCAACAATGAGCAGTTCTTC	CASSQDIASNNEQFF
many	TRBD1	TRBJ2-7	TRBV28	TGTGCCGGCAGTTCCCCCGGGACAGGAAGAAACGAGCAGTACTTC	CAGSSPGTGRNEQYF
few	.	TRBJ2-6	TRBV27	.	CASSLGTGANVLTF
.	.	TRBJ2-1	TRBV10-3	TGTGCCATCAGTGAGTCTGTGGAGCAGTTCTTC	CAISESVEQFF
.	.	TRBJ2-7	TRBV20-1	TGCAGTGCTCCTAGAGGGGAGCGTTACGAGCAGTACTTC	CSAPRGERYEQYF
many	TRBD1	TRBJ1-1	TRBV7-6	TGTGCCAGCAGCTCGGGACAGGTGAACACTGAAGCTTTCTTT	CASSSGQVNTEAFF
many	TRBD2	TRBJ2-6	TRBV7-2	TGTGCCAGCAGCTTAGTTGGAGGAAGGGTAGCGGGCCGGTCTGGGGCCAACGTCCTGACTTTC	CASSLVGGRVAGRSGANVLTF
.	TRBD2	TRBJ2-3	TRBV10-3	TGTGCCATCGCGGGGCCGGATAGCGGGAGAGCAGATATGCAGTATTTT	CAIAGPDSGRADMQYF
.	TRBD2	TRBJ2-3	TRBV27	TGTGCCAGAGCGGGAGAATCCGGAGATACGCAGTATTTT	CARAGESGDTQYF
many	TRBD1	TRBJ2-7	TRBV6-2/TRBV6-3	TGTGCCAGCAGCCCCGGACAGGGGGTCTACGAGCAGTACTTC	CASSPGQGVYEQYF
few	.	TRBJ2-2	TRBV3-1	TGTGCCAGCAGTCGTACCACCGGGGAGCTGTTTTTT	CASSRTTGELFF
many	TRBD1	TRBJ2-7	TRBV7-2	TGTGCCAGCAGCGAGGGACAGGGTAGGGCCTACGAGCAGTACTTC	CASSEGQGRAYEQYF
many	.	TRBJ2-5	TRBV6-2/TRBV6-3	TGTGCCAGCACACTTGGAGGGACCCAGTACTTC	CASTLGGTQYF
many	TRBD1	TRBJ1-6	TRBV4-1	TGCGCCAGCAGCCAGCAGGGGGCGGGCAATTCACCCCTCCACTTT	CASSQQGAGNSPLHF
many	.	TRBJ2-3	TRBV3-1	TGTGCCAGCAGTCGCTATCTAGAGGCTGCAGATACGCAGTATTTT	CASSRYLEAADTQYF
many	TRBD1	TRBJ2-1	TRBV6-2/TRBV6-3	TGTGCCAGCAGTTCGGCGTTAGACAGGGGAGATGAGCAGTTCTTC	CASSSALDRGDEQFF
many	.	TRBJ1-5	TRBV10-3	TGTGCCATCAGTCGCGGGGGAGATGGCAATCAGCCCCAGCATTTT	CAISRGGDGNQPQHF
.	.	TRBJ1-1	TRBV4-1	TGCGCCAGCAGCCCCTGGGACGGTTTAATGAACACTGAAGCTTTCTTT	CASSPWDGLMNTEAFF
many	TRBD1	TRBJ1-2	TRBV7-9	TGTGCCAGCAGCCTCCGGGACAGGGCTGGTGGCTACACCTTC	CASSLRDRAGGYTF
few	.	TRBJ2-1	TRBV13	TGTGCCAGCAGCCATAACTACAATGAGCAGTTCTTC	CASSHNYNEQFF
.	.	TRBJ2-1	TRBV20-1	.	CSASGRVGGGNEHFF
.	.	TRBJ1-4	TRBV12-3/TRBV12-4	TGTGCCAGCAGTCCCGCCGGGAGTGAAAAACTGTTTTTT	CASSPAGSEKLFF
.	TRBD2	TRBJ2-3	TRBV20-1	TGCAGTGCTAGAGGGTTGGGGACTAGCGGCTCCACAGATACGCAGTATTTT	CSARGLGTSGSTDTQYF
many	.	TRBJ2-3	TRBV20-1	TGCAGTGCTAGTCACAGCAGCACAGATACGCAGTATTTT	CSASHSSTDTQYF
few	.	TRBJ2-7	TRBV19	TGTGCCAGTAGTGGGTCGGCTACCTACGAGCAGTACTTC	CASSGSATYEQYF
many	.	TRBJ2-3	TRBV2	TGTGCCAGCAGTGCCTCGGGGGATATTAGCACAGATACGCAGTATTTT	CASSASGDISTDTQYF
many	.	TRBJ2-7	TRBV11-2	TGTGCCAGCAGCTTTGACAGGTTATTGTTCGAGCAGTACTTC	CASSFDRLLFEQYF
many	TRBD1	TRBJ1-4	TRBV30	TGTGCCTGGAGCAAGGGGACAGGGTGGGAAAAACTGTTTTTT	CAWSKGTGWEKLFF
.	.	TRBJ1-5	TRBV2	TGTGCCAGCAGTGGTGAGGGGGGCAGGCATCAGCCCCAGCATTTT	CASSGEGGRHQPQHF
many	TRBD2	TRBJ2-7	TRBV19	TGTGCCAGTAGTCCCCAGGGAGCGGGGGACTACGAGCAGTACTTC	CASSPQGAGDYEQYF
.	TRBD1	TRBJ1-6	TRBV30	TGTGCCTGGTCCCCGGGACAGGTGTTTTATGATAATTCACCCCTCCACTTT	CAWSPGQVFYDNSPLHF
many	TRBD2	TRBJ2-5	TRBV7-9	TGTGCCAGCAGCTTAGGGGCTAGCGGGAAGGACGAGGAGACCCAGTACTTC	CASSLGASGKDEETQYF